The 4 T cell receptor beta chains in this list originate from one sample, sequenced in a study of tumor-infiltrating lymphocytes in primary liver carcinoma. Germline DNA was also extracted, while the blood RNA originated from unsorted whole blood. Synthesis of TCR beta cDNA was carried out from around 500 ng total RNA with a constant-region primer. Modified slightly, ARM-PCR produced TCR beta libraries over three nested multiplex PCR rounds. PCR rounds one and two used TRBV1-TRBV30 forward primers with a C-beta reverse primer for approximately 10 cycles each. MiXCR, applied by TCRdb to the multiplex PCR reads, yields one record per CDR3 protein. The sample holds fewer than 250,000 distinct CDR3 sequences, less than 70% seen once. The sequenced sample was peripheral blood. The receptors come from a woman in her sixties with primary liver carcinoma and hepatitis B virus infection.

A word on this clonotype: One end of the junction fails to match germline, which may point to a read error. This chain links TRBV11-2 with TRBJ1-2, with unresolved D. The CDR3 is 15 residues long. Germline CDR1 is SGHAT and CDR2 is FQNNGV. The CDR3 is CGSSLDPEANYGYTF. The CDR3 nucleotides are TGTGGCAGCAGTTTAGACCCAGAGGCCAACTATGGCTACACCTTC. The full variable domain, rest sourced from reference TRBV11-2 and TRBJ1-2, is EAGVAQSPRYKIIEKRQSVAFWCNPISGHATLYWYQQILGQGPKLLIQFQNNGVVDDSQLPKDRFSAERLKGVDSTLKIQPAKLEDSAVYLCGSSLDPEANYGYTFGSGTRLTVV.

As to this clonotype: Since a much larger clone is just one base distant, this may be a read error. The rearrangement links TRBV6-5 to TRBJ1-2; 7 bases line up with TRBD1. The germline V gene encodes CDR1 MNHEY and CDR2 SVGAGI. The CDR3 contains 13 residues. The chain's CDR3 is CVSSYDRVPPYTF. CDR3 nucleotide sequence: TGTGTCAGCAGTTACGACAGGGTTCCTCCCTACACCTTC.

Of note for this clonotype: The missing conserved phenylalanine or tryptophan at the end of this CDR3 makes a read error likely. The J gene is TRBJ1-1, the V gene TRBV25-1; 7 bases are a match to TRBD1. The CDR3 has 14 residues. The V gene end was trimmed by 9 bases and the J gene end by 1 base; junction bases not matched to a gene: 8. The germline V gene has CDR1 MGHDK and CDR2 SYGVNS. The CDR3 DNA reads as TGTGCCAGGACAGGGACAGTTACGAACACTGAAGCTTTCTCT. It is translated as CARTGTVTNTEAFS.

With respect to this clonotype: One end of the junction does not line up with germline, which may come from a read error. The chain uses TRBV7-9 and TRBJ2-1; D perhaps matches TRBD2 (6 bases). This CDR3 region has 16 residues. Germline V gene sequence: CDR1 SEHNR, CDR2 FQNEAQ (reference sequence). The CDR3 DNA sequence: TGTGTCAGCAGCCGCGGAGGACGGAGGGGTTACAATGAGCAGTTCTTC. Its protein product is CVSSRGGRRGYNEQFF. Together with reference TRBV7-9 and TRBJ2-1, the CDR3 gives the full variable domain: DTGVSQNPRHKITKRGQNVTFRCDPISEHNRLYWYRQTLGQGPEFLTYFQNEAQLEKSRLLSDRFSAERPKGSFSTLEIQRTEQGDSAMYLCVSSRGGRRGYNEQFFGPGTRLTVL.